This record looks at one T cell receptor beta chain sequence and its context. Its cognate antigen is unknown. From germline, CDR1 is MNHEY and CDR2 SMNVEV (reference sequence). Deletions cut 5 bases from V and 3 bases from J, with 10 bases between. The CDR3 length is 13 residues. TCRdb keeps only in-frame clones here, not all; method: immunoSEQ multiplex PCR. The sample includes approximately 180,000 clones, around 88% of them seen just once. This entry comes from a study of T cell responses to AZD1222 COVID-19 vaccine. Study results and limitations: Repertoires were obtained solely post-peak T cell response. There were mostly white British donors and more females than males, and clonal diversity was possibly underestimated. Mapped onto spike, vaccine-associated CD4 TCRs spanned it and were dominant at 160-218 and 743-854.

The chain employs TRBV27 and TRBJ1-2; weak D call: TRBD1 (5 bases). The TCR comes from an adult in good health. The source was peripheral blood, collected on day 0 of AZD1222 vaccination. The CDR3 reads CASSRFRDYGYTF. Here the CDR3 DNA reads TGTGCCAGCAGTCGGTTCAGGGACTATGGCTACACCTTC.